The next 13 T cell receptor beta chains were all read from a single sample in a study of OX40 agonist ivuxolimab in advanced cancers. Preparation of the library involved the immunoSEQ multiplex PCR assay. TCRdb took this table from immuneACCESS and kept in-frame rearrangements with V and J called. Such tables lack part of the clones; where checked against another copy, unresolved V genes explain under half of the gap, and the rest is unexplained. This sample comprises 55,000 to 75,000 clones, just over 85% of them detected only once. Together, the top ten hold roughly 1.2% of the sample. This material consisted of CD4+ or CD8+ T cells sorted from blood, taken in a trial of the OX40 agonist ivuxolimab. Receptor source: an adult with an advanced solid tumor such as melanoma, head and neck, liver or kidney cancer.

This clone was seen a handful of times. The chain uses TRBV14 and TRBJ1-2; tentative D call: TRBD1 (6 bases). This CDR3 is 13 amino acids long. V lost 4 bases, J lost 4 bases, and 10 bases lay in between. Germline lookup yields CDR1 SGHDN and CDR2 FVKESK. The CDR3 region is CASSPGQRYGYTF. CDR3 nucleotides: TGTGCCAGCAGCCCTGGACAGCGCTATGGCTACACCTTC.

This chain joins TRBV15 and TRBJ2-1; D not certain. V lost 4 bases and J lost 10, with 17 bases in between. The CDR3 is 14 amino acids. CDR1 is LNHNV, CDR2 YYDKDF, per germline (reference sequence). CDR3 residues: CATSNGPSPREQFF. CDR3 nucleotide sequence: TGTGCCACCAGCAATGGACCAAGCCCTCGGGAGCAGTTCTTC.

The V call is TRBV2, the J call TRBJ1-2, with 7 bases fitting TRBD1. Germline CDR1 and CDR2: SNHLY and FYNNEI. The CDR3 consists of 12 residues. Unmatched junction bases numbered 7, after V lost 8 bases and J lost 7 bases. CDR3 in DNA: TGTGCCAGCCTTCGGCAGGGGGTTGGCTACACCTTC. Its protein product is CASLRQGVGYTF.

This chain uses TRBV21-1 with TRBJ1-5; the table gives TRBD1 as D, unverified against the DNA. TRBV21-1 counts as a pseudogene. This CDR3 spans 16 amino acids. This CDR3 is CASSTRTVWVRIAQHF. DNA for the CDR3: TGTGCCAGCAGCACCCGGACAGTCTGGGTACGAATTGCCCAGCATTTT.

This sequence joins TRBV15 and TRBJ2-7, with 8 bases lining up with TRBD1. The germline V gene encodes CDR1 LNHNV and CDR2 YYDKDF (reference sequence). V lost 5 bases, J lost 3 bases, and 9 bases stayed unmatched. The CDR3 extends over 15 amino acids. The CDR3: CATSRHGTGFYEQYF. CDR3 nucleotide sequence: TGTGCCACCAGCCGCCACGGGACAGGTTTCTACGAGCAGTACTTC.

The chain recombines TRBV14 with TRBJ2-7; 7 nucleotides line up with TRBD1. This CDR3 has 14 residues. The germline gives CDR1 SGHDN, CDR2 FVKESK. Losses at the gene ends were 4 bases for V and 2 bases for J; bases not matched to a gene: 5. The CDR3 DNA reads TGTGCCAGCAGCCGTCGACAGGGAACCTACGAGCAGTACTTC. Protein product: CASSRRQGTYEQYF.

The CDR3 is CASSLRTAETQYF. The DNA of the CDR3 is TGTGCCAGCAGCCTAAGGACAGCAGAGACCCAGTACTTC. The V call is TRBV13, the J call TRBJ2-5; possible D gene TRBD1, 6 bases. V lost 5 bases, J lost 4 bases, and 11 bases lay in between. The CDR3 has 13 amino acids. Germline CDR1 is PRHDT and CDR2 is FYEKMQ (reference sequence).

This clone has only one observation. V usage is TRBV6-4 and J usage is TRBJ2-3, with 12 nucleotides matching TRBD2. The germline gives CDR1 MRHNA, CDR2 SNTAGT. CDR3 length: 18 residues. Unmatched junction bases numbered 4, after V lost 0 bases and J lost 0 bases. The CDR3 protein is CASSDSASGGGSTDTQYF. The CDR3 region has the DNA TGTGCCAGCAGTGACTCGGCTAGCGGGGGGGGGAGCACAGATACGCAGTATTTT.

This chain uses TRBV29-1 with TRBJ2-1, with 13 bases that match TRBD2. V shed 7 bases and J 8 bases; nucleotides not matched to a gene: 8. The CDR3 extends over 14 amino acids. Per the germline V gene, CDR1 is SQVTM and CDR2 is ANQGSEA. CDR3 in DNA: TGCAGCGCCAGGACTAGCGGGAGCAGCCATGAGCAGTTCTTC. Encoded protein: CSARTSGSSHEQFF.

The chain joins TRBV5-1 to TRBJ2-3; 14 nucleotides agree with TRBD2. J was trimmed by 6 bases and V by 0 bases; bases with no gene match: 3. The germline V gene encodes CDR1 SGHRS and CDR2 YFSETQ. The CDR3 is made up of 16 amino acids. DNA for the CDR3: TGCGCCAGCAGCTTGGGACTAGCGGGAGGGCCTGATACGCAGTATTTT. Its translation: CASSLGLAGGPDTQYF.

The genes are TRBV5-1 and TRBJ1-1; D might be TRBD1 (5 bases). The germline V and J ends were trimmed by 2 bases and 2 bases, with 10 bases remaining between them. The CDR3 spans 14 residues. The germline gives CDR1 SGHRS, CDR2 YFSETQ. The CDR3 protein is CASSFEDSNTEAFF. The CDR3 DNA reads TGCGCCAGCAGCTTCGAAGACAGTAACACTGAAGCTTTCTTT. The variable domain in full, completed from reference TRBV5-1 and TRBJ1-1, reads KAGVTQTPRYLIKTRGQQVTLSCSPISGHRSVSWYQQTPGQGLQFLFEYFSETQRNKGNFPGRFSGRQFSNSRSEMNVSTLELGDSALYLCASSFEDSNTEAFFGQGTRLTVV.

This clone was observed once. The chain joins TRBV2 to TRBJ2-7, with D tentatively TRBD1 (5 bases). Germline CDR1 and CDR2: SNHLY and FYNNEI. Trimming removed 7 bases at V and 1 base at J, with 8 bases between. The CDR3 extends over 12 amino acids. The CDR3: CASNRISYEQYF. The CDR3 coding sequence is TGTGCCAGCAACAGGATATCCTACGAGCAGTACTTC.

V gene TRBV10-3 combines with J gene TRBJ2-2; tentative D call: TRBD1 (5 bases). The CDR3 runs to 14 residues. The V gene's germline CDR1 is ENHRY and CDR2 SYGVKD. V gave up 5 bases and J gave up 3 bases, with 10 bases separating them. CDR3 nucleotides: TGTGCCATCAGTAAACAAGGGGACACCGGGGAGCTGTTTTTT. Translated: CAISKQGDTGELFF.